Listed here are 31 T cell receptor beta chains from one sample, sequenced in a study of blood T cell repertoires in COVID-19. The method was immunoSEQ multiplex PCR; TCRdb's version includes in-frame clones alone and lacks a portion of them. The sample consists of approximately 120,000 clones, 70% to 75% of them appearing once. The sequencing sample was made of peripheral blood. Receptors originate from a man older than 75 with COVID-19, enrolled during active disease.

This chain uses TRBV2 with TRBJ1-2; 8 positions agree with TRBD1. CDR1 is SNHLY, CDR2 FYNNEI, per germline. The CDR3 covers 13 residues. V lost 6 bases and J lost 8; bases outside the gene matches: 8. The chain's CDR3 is CASSSGQGRGYTF. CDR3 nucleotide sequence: TGTGCCAGCAGCTCAGGACAGGGAAGAGGCTACACCTTC.

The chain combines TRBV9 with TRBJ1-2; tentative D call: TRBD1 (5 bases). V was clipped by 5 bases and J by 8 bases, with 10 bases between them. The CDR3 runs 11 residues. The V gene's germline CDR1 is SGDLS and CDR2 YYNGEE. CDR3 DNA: TGTGCCAGCAGGGATACAGGCGGCTACACCTTC. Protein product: CASRDTGGYTF.

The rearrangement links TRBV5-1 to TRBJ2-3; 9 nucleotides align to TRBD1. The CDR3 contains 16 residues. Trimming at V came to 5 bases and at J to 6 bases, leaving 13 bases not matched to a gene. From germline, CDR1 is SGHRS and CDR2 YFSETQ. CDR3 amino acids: CASSRGTGLPVDTQYF. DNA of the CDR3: TGCGCCAGCAGTCGAGGGACAGGGCTCCCAGTGGATACGCAGTATTTT.

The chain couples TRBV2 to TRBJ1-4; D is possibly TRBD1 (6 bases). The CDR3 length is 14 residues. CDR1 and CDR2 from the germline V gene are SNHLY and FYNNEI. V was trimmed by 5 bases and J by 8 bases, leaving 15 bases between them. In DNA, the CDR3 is TGTGCCAGCAGTTACACAGGGAACGGGGAAAAACTGTTTTTT. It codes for CASSYTGNGEKLFF.

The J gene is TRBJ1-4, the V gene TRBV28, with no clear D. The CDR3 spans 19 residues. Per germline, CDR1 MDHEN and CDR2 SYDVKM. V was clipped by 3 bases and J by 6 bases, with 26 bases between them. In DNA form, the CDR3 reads TGTGCCAGCAGTTTCCTTTCGGGGAACGTGGGGAGGGCGGATGAAAAACTGTTTTTT. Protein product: CASSFLSGNVGRADEKLFF. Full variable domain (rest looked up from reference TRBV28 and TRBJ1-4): DVKVTQSSRYLVKRTGEKVFLECVQDMDHENMFWYRQDPGLGLRLIYFSYDVKMKEKGDIPEGYSVSREKKERFSLILESASTNQTSMYLCASSFLSGNVGRADEKLFFGSGTQLSVL.

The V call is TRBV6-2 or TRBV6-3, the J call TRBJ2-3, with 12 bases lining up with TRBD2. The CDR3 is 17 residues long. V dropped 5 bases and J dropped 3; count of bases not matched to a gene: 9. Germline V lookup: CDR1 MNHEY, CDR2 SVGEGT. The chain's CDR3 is CASSTPSGRAGTDTQYF. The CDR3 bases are TGTGCCAGCAGTACCCCTAGCGGGAGGGCCGGAACAGATACGCAGTATTTT.

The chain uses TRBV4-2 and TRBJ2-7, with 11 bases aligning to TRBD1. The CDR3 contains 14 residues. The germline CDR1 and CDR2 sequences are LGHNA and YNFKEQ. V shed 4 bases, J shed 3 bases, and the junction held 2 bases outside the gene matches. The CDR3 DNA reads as TGTGCCAGCAGCCCGGGGACAGGGGGCTACGAGCAGTACTTC. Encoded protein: CASSPGTGGYEQYF.

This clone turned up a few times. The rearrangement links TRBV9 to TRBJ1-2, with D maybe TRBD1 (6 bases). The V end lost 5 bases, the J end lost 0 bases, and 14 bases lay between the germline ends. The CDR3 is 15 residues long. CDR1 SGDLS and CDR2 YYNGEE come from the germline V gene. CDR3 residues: CASSVTGISNYGYTF. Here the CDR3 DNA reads TGTGCCAGCAGTGTTACAGGGATCTCTAACTATGGCTACACCTTC.

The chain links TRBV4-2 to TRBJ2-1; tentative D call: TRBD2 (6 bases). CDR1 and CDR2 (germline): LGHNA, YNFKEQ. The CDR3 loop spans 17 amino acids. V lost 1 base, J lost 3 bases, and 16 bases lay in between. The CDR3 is CASSQGGRGEVYNEQFF. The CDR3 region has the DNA TGTGCCAGCAGCCAAGGAGGGCGGGGAGAGGTCTACAATGAGCAGTTCTTC.

The DNA for the CDR3 is TGTGCCAGCAGCTTAGTCTCGGTTGGCTACACCTTC. This translates into CASSLVSVGYTF. The chain couples TRBV7-9 to TRBJ1-2, with no clear D. Trimming cost V 1 base and J 7 bases, with 7 bases left between them. Germline V gene data show CDR1 as SEHNR and CDR2 as FQNEAQ (reference sequence). The CDR3 has 12 amino acids.

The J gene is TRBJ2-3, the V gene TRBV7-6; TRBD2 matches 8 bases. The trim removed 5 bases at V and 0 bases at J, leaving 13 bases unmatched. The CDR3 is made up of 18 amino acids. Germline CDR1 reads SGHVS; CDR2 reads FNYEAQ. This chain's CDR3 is CASSQQLAAGLSTDTQYF. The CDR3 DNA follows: TGTGCCAGCAGCCAACAACTAGCGGCGGGCCTTAGCACAGATACGCAGTATTTT.

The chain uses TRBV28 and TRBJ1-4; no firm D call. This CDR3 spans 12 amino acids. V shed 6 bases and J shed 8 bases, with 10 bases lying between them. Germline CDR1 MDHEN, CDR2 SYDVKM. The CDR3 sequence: CASSRPGEKLFF. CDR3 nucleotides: TGTGCCAGCAGCCGCCCGGGAGAAAAACTGTTTTTT. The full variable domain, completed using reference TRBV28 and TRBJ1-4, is DVKVTQSSRYLVKRTGEKVFLECVQDMDHENMFWYRQDPGLGLRLIYFSYDVKMKEKGDIPEGYSVSREKKERFSLILESASTNQTSMYLCASSRPGEKLFFGSGTQLSVL.

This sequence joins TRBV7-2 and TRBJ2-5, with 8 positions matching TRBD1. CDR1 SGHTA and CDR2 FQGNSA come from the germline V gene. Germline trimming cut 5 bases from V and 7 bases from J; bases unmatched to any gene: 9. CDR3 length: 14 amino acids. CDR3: CASSLRDRPGTQYF. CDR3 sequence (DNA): TGTGCCAGCAGCCTTAGGGACAGGCCCGGGACCCAGTACTTC.

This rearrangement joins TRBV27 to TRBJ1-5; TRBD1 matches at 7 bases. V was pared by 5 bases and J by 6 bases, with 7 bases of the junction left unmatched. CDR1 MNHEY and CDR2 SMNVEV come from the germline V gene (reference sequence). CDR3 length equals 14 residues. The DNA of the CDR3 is TGTGCCAGCAGTCTCAGGGGGTGGGTTCAGCCCCAGCATTTT. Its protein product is CASSLRGWVQPQHF.

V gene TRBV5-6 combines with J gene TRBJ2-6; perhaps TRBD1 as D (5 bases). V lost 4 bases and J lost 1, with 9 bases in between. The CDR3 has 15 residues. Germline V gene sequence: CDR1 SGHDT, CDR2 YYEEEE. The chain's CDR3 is CASSTPGSGANVLTF. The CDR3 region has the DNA TGTGCCAGCAGCACTCCAGGGTCTGGGGCCAACGTCCTGACTTTC.

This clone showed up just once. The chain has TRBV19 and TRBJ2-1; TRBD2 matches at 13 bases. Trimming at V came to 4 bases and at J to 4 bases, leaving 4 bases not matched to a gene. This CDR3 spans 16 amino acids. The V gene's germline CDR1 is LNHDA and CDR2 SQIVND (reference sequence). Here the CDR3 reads CASSTRTSGSYNEQFF. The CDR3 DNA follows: TGTGCCAGTAGTACCCGGACTAGCGGGAGTTACAATGAGCAGTTCTTC.

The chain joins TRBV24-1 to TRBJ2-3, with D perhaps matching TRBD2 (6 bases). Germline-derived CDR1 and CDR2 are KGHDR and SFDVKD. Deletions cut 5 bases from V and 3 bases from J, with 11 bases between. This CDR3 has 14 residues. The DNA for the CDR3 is TGTGCCACCAGTGCGGCGGGACTTACAGATACGCAGTATTTT. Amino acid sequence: CATSAAGLTDTQYF.

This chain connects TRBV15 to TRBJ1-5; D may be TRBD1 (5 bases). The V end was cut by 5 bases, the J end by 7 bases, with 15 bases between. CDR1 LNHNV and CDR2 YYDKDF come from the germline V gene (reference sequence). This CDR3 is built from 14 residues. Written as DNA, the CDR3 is TGTGCCACCAGCGGACGGGGGTGGGGACAGCCCCAGCATTTT. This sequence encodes CATSGRGWGQPQHF.

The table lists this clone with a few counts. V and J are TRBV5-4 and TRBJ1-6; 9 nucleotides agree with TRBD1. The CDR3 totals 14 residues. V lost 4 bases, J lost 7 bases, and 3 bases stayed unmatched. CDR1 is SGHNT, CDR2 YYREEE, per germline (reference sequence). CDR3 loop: CASSTGQGNSPLHF. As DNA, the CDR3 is TGTGCCAGCAGCACCGGACAGGGGAATTCACCCCTCCACTTT.

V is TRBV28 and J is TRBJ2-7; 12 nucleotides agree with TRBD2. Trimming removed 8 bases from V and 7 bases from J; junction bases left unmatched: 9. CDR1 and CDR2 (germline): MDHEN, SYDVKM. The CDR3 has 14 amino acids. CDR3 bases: TGTGCCAGCTCCCGGGCTAGCGGGGGGGTAGAGCAGTACTTC. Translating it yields CASSRASGGVEQYF.

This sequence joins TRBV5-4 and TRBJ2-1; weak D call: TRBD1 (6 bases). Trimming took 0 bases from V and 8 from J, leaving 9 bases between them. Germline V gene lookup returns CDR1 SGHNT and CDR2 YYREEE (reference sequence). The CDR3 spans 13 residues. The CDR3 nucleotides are TGTGCCAGCAGCTTGGACAGGGAAGATGAGCAGTTCTTC. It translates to CASSLDREDEQFF.

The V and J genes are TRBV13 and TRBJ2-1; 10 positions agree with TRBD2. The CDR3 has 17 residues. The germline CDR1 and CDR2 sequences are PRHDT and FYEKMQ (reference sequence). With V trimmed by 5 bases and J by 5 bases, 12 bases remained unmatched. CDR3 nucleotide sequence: TGTGCCAGCAGCGATCCCTCAAGCGGGAGGGGCCACAATGAGCAGTTCTTC. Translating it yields CASSDPSSGRGHNEQFF.

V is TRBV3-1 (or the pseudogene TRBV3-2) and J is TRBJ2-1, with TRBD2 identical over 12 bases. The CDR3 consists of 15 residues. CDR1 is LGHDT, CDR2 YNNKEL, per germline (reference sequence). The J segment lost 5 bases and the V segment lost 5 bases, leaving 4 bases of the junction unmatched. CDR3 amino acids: CASSFRLAGDNEQFF. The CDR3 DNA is TGTGCCAGCAGCTTCCGACTAGCGGGAGACAATGAGCAGTTCTTC.

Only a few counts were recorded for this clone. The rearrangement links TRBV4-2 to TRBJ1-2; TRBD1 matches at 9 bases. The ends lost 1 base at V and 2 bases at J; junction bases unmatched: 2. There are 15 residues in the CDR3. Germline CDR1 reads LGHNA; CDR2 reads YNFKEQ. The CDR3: CASSQVGTGNYGYTF. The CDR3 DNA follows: TGTGCCAGCAGCCAAGTTGGGACAGGGAACTATGGCTACACCTTC.

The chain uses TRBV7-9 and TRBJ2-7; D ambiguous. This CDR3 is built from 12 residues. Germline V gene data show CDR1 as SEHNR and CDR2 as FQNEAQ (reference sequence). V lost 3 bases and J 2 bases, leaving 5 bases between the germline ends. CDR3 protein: CASSFQTYEQYF. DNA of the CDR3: TGTGCCAGCAGCTTTCAAACCTACGAGCAGTACTTC.

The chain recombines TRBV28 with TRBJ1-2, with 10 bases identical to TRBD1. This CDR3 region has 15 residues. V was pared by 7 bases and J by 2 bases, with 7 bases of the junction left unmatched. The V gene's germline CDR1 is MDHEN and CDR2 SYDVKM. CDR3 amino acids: CASNLPGQGNYGYTF. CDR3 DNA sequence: TGTGCCAGCAACTTACCGGGACAGGGGAACTATGGCTACACCTTC.

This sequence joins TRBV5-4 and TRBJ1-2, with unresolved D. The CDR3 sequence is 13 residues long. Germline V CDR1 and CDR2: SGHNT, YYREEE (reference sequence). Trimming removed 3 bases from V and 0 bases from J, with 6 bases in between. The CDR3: CASSSYSNYGYTF. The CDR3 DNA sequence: TGTGCCAGCAGCTCCTATTCTAACTATGGCTACACCTTC.

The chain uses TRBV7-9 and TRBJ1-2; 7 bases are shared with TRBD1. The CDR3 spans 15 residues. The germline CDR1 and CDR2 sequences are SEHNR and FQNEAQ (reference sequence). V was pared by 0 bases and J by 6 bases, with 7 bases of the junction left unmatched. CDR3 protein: CASSLAGTAQHGYTF. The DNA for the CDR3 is TGTGCCAGCAGCTTAGCGGGGACAGCGCAGCATGGCTACACCTTC.

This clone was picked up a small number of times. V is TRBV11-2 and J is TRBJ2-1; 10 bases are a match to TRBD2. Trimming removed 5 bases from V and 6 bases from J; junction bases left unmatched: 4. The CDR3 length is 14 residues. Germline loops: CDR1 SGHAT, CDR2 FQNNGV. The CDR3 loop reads CASSMTSGLNEQFF. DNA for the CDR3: TGTGCCAGCAGCATGACTAGCGGGCTCAATGAGCAGTTCTTC. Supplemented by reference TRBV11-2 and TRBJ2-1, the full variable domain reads EAGVAQSPRYKIIEKRQSVAFWCNPISGHATLYWYQQILGQGPKLLIQFQNNGVVDDSQLPKDRFSAERLKGVDSTLKIQPAKLEDSAVYLCASSMTSGLNEQFFGPGTRLTVL.

For the CDR3, the DNA is TGTGCCAGCTCAACAGGGCAAGGGGCCCAGTACTTC. Its translation: CASSTGQGAQYF. This chain connects TRBV18 to TRBJ2-5, with D possibly matching TRBD1 (6 bases). Per germline, CDR1 KGHSH and CDR2 LQKENI. V was cut by 5 bases and J by 9 bases, with 13 bases left in between. CDR3 length equals 12 residues.

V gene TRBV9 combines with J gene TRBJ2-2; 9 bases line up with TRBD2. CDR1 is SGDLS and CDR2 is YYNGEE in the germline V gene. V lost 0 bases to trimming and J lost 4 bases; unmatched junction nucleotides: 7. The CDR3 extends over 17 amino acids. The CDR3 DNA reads TGTGCCAGCAGCGTAGTAGTTAGCGGGAGCCGCACCGGGGAGCTGTTTTTT. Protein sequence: CASSVVVSGSRTGELFF.